A selection of T cell receptor beta chains follows, all from one sample in a study of OX40 agonist ivuxolimab in advanced cancers. Produced via immunoSEQ multiplex PCR; TCRdb's table is partial and in-frame only. The table has more than 75,000 clones, approximately 91% seen once. The material was CD4+ or CD8+ T cells sorted from blood, obtained in a trial of the OX40 agonist ivuxolimab. The receptors here all came from an adult with an advanced solid tumor such as melanoma, head and neck, liver or kidney cancer. The CDR3 runs from the conserved cysteine through the conserved F or W. Each record gives: clone size, J gene, D gene, V gene, CDR3 protein, CDR3 DNA. The D gene is left open where the match is weak. Rows give clone size only sometimes, using once, few, many, or a class for an expanded clone.

.,TRBJ2-1,TRBD2,TRBV29-1,CSVPGRLAGGLQFF,TGCAGCGTTCCGGGGCGACTAGCGGGAGGGTTGCAGTTCTTC
.,TRBJ1-5,.,TRBV2,CASGAPLSNQPQHF,TGTGCCAGCGGTGCGCCGTTGAGCAATCAGCCCCAGCATTTT
.,TRBJ2-1,TRBD1,TRBV5-1,CASSLGTDYNEQFF,TGCGCCAGCAGCTTAGGGACAGACTACAATGAGCAGTTCTTC
.,TRBJ1-4,.,TRBV28,CASSSAAGDSTNEKLFF,TGTGCCAGCAGTTCTGCCGCGGGGGATTCAACTAATGAAAAACTGTTTTTT
.,TRBJ2-2,TRBD2,TRBV7-2,CASSLLGTSNSGELFF,TGTGCCAGCAGCTTACTCGGGACTAGCAATTCCGGGGAGCTGTTTTTT
.,TRBJ1-1,TRBD1,TRBV30,CAWNGQGANTEAFF,TGTGCCTGGAACGGACAGGGGGCGAACACTGAAGCTTTCTTT
.,TRBJ1-1,.,TRBV6-1,CASSATAEAFF,TGTGCCAGCAGTGCCACAGCTGAAGCTTTCTTT
.,TRBJ2-1,TRBD1,TRBV18,CASSPGTGTYNEQFF,TGTGCCAGCTCACCAGGGACAGGGACCTACAATGAGCAGTTCTTC
.,TRBJ2-1,TRBD1,TRBV7-2,CASSLATNRGRDEQFF,TGTGCCAGCAGCTTAGCAACCAACAGGGGTAGAGATGAGCAGTTCTTC
.,TRBJ2-7,.,TRBV5-5,CASSLVPFGGEQYF,TGTGCCAGCAGCTTGGTTCCGTTCGGGGGTGAGCAGTACTTC
.,TRBJ2-2,TRBD2,TRBV29-1,CSVGRTSGDTGELFF,TGCAGCGTTGGCCGGACTAGCGGGGACACCGGGGAGCTGTTTTTT
.,TRBJ2-1,TRBD2,TRBV7-2,CASSLASTSFYNEQFF,TGTGCCAGCAGCTTAGCCTCGACTAGCTTCTACAATGAGCAGTTCTTC
.,TRBJ2-7,.,TRBV25-1,CASTQGGGEQYF,TGTGCCAGCACTCAAGGGGGGGGCGAGCAGTACTTC
.,TRBJ2-4,TRBD1,TRBV27,CASSPGTDFLAKNIQYF,TGTGCCAGCAGTCCCGGGACAGACTTCTTGGCCAAAAACATTCAGTACTTC
.,TRBJ2-2,TRBD2,TRBV19,CASSTLAGGSTGELFF,TGTGCCAGTAGTACCCTAGCGGGAGGGTCCACCGGGGAGCTGTTTTTT
.,TRBJ2-3,TRBD1,TRBV10-1,CASSGGQGAADTQYF,TGCGCCAGCAGTGGGGGACAGGGGGCCGCAGATACGCAGTATTTT
.,TRBJ2-3,.,TRBV7-3,CASSLSTQGTQYF,TGTGCCAGCAGCTTAAGCACGCAGGGTACGCAGTATTTT
.,TRBJ2-1,.,TRBV7-2,CASSLLLVINEQFF,TGTGCCAGCAGCTTACTACTAGTGATCAATGAGCAGTTCTTC
.,TRBJ2-7,.,TRBV27,CASSSLSTASYEQYF,TGTGCCAGCAGTTCCCTCTCCACAGCATCCTACGAGCAGTACTTC
.,TRBJ2-3,TRBD2,TRBV28,CASSTGGRDTQYF,TGTGCCAGCAGCACGGGGGGGCGTGATACGCAGTATTTT
.,TRBJ2-7,TRBD1,TRBV10-3,CAISEGPLGTGYEQYF,TGTGCCATCAGTGAGGGCCCACTCGGGACAGGATACGAGCAGTACTTC
once,TRBJ2-3,TRBD2,TRBV7-2,CASSLRLAANTDTQYF,TGTGCCAGCAGCTTAAGACTAGCGGCCAACACAGATACGCAGTATTTT
.,TRBJ1-5,.,TRBV30,CAWSPLDGSNQPQHF,TGTGCCTGGAGTCCTTTGGACGGTAGCAATCAGCCCCAGCATTTT
.,TRBJ2-3,.,TRBV19,CASSTSGPVSSTDTQYF,TGTGCCAGTAGTACATCAGGGCCCGTATCTAGCACAGATACGCAGTATTTT
.,TRBJ2-2,.,TRBV9,CASSVTAASLTRVGELFF,TGTGCCAGCAGCGTAACCGCCGCCTCTTTAACTAGGGTCGGGGAGCTGTTTTTT
.,TRBJ2-7,TRBD1,TRBV27,CASSPYRGTYEQYF,TGTGCCAGCAGTCCATACAGGGGAACTTACGAGCAGTACTTC